This T cell receptor beta chain was identified during a study of T-cell memory formation after mild COVID-19. Study summary: Largely donor-specific sequence clusters came from a couple of donors.

Trimming stripped 4 bases from V and 5 bases from J, with 20 bases between. The germline CDR1 and CDR2 sequences are SGHTA and FQGNSA. The CDR3 sequence is 16 residues long. Findings and caveats of the study: Clones which contracted sat mainly in CM and EM if CD4+, and in EMRA if CD8+. Pre-infection memory held some responding clones, suggesting pre-existing cross-reactive T cells responded. Whereas later expanders leaned CD4+, clones contracting day 15 to 85 showed a balanced CD4/CD8 makeup.

About this clonotype: Its antigen is still unknown.

From the 5' RACE reads, TCRdb called clonotypes with MiXCR, one entry per CDR3 protein. The profile covers some 450,000 distinct CDR3 sequences, with around 20% appearing a single time and about 8.1% taken by the ten largest. This TCR was recovered from an adult woman who had mild COVID-19 (a few samples of this study predate the infection). Cell type and time point are not known. Input material: PBMCs or a T cell subset sorted from them (not recorded which). The gene calls are TRBV7-2 and TRBJ2-5; D possibly corresponds to TRBD2 (5 bases). Here the CDR3 reads CASSSRRETPLETQYF. CDR3 DNA sequence: TGTGCCAGCAGCTCACGTAGGGAGACCCCCCTGGAGACCCAGTACTTC.